The 19 T cell receptor beta chains below were found in one sample sequenced in a study of Graves' ophthalmopathy and Graves' hyperthyroidism (dated by TCRdb to the late 2010s). These reads were obtained on an Illumina HiSeq 2000. TCR beta CDR3 regions were amplified from RNA transcripts for repertoire sequencing. The first round of RT-PCR was done with HTBI primers and the Qiagen OneStep RT-PCR kit, and was followed by a second round of multiplex PCR, then size selection and purification. In TCRdb, the public reads were trimmed at Q25 with fastp and aligned with MiXCR, with productive beta chains retained. A single entry per CDR3 protein holds the most common genes and DNA from its merged rows. This sample has 1 million to 1.3 million distinct CDR3 sequences in its table, and around a third of those were observed once. 8.5% to 14% of the sample is held by the ten biggest clonotypes. Sequenced material: peripheral blood or thyroid tissue (not recorded which). The receptors stem from an adult man with Graves' hyperthyroidism.

The CDR3 DNA reads TGCAGCGTTCTGAGCTTTTCGAACACTGAAGCTTTCTTT. Translation gives CSVLSFSNTEAFF. This chain connects TRBV29-1 to TRBJ1-1; no reliable D call. The CDR3 loop spans 13 amino acids. The ends were cut back, 5 bases at V and 1 base at J, with 11 bases in the middle. Germline values: CDR1 SQVTM, CDR2 ANQGSEA.

This clonotype was counted many times. J is TRBJ1-2 and V is TRBV7-9; D is perhaps TRBD1 (6 bases). The germline V and J ends were trimmed by 4 bases and 6 bases, with 21 bases remaining between them. The CDR3 loop spans 16 amino acids. Germline V CDR1 and CDR2: SEHNR, FQNEAQ (reference sequence). This CDR3 is CASSSRQAPVMDGYTF. The CDR3, as DNA: TGTGCCAGCAGCTCAAGACAGGCCCCCGTGATGGATGGCTACACCTTC.

This clonotype was recorded many times. The gene calls are TRBV10-3 and TRBJ1-2; D is uncertain. CDR1 and CDR2 from the germline V gene are ENHRY and SYGVKD. This CDR3 has 14 amino acids. V was clipped by 9 bases and J by 0 bases, with 14 bases between them. CDR3 loop: CAINGQVANYGYTF. DNA of the CDR3: TGTGCCATTAATGGGCAGGTGGCTAACTATGGCTACACCTTC.

The chain couples TRBV4-1 to TRBJ2-7; 7 bases align to TRBD2. V shed 1 base and J 3 bases; nucleotides not matched to a gene: 3. Germline V CDR1 and CDR2: MGHRA, YSYEKL. This CDR3 region has 14 residues. As DNA, the CDR3 is TGCGCCAGCAGCCAAGTAGCGGGCGTCTACGAGCAGTACTTC. Translated: CASSQVAGVYEQYF.

Comment on this clonotype: A clone one base away is much larger, so this may be a read error. The rearrangement joins TRBV2 to TRBJ2-7, with TRBD1 matching 8 bases. CDR1 is SNHLY, CDR2 FYNNEI, per germline. CDR3 length: 13 amino acids. V lost 5 bases and J lost 5; bases outside the gene matches: 5. CDR3 sequence: CASSKTGVHEQYF. The CDR3 nucleotides read TGTGCCAGCAGTAAGACAGGGGTACACGAGCAGTACTTC.

The table lists this clonotype with a few counts. This sequence joins TRBV14 and TRBJ2-5; weak D call: TRBD2 (7 bases). CDR1 and CDR2 (germline): SGHDN, FVKESK. The CDR3 is 16 residues long. V shed 2 bases and J shed 5 bases, with 18 bases lying between them. CDR3 sequence: CASSQRGRGAGETQYF. The DNA for the CDR3 is TGTGCCAGCAGCCAAAGAGGACGGGGGGCTGGGGAGACCCAGTACTTC.

The V gene is TRBV10-3, the J gene TRBJ1-4; TRBD1 is a possible D gene (6 bases). V lost 6 bases to trimming and J lost 4 bases, with 12 bases between them. This CDR3 has 14 residues. Germline V gene lookup returns CDR1 ENHRY and CDR2 SYGVKD. CDR3 region: CAIRAGANNEKLFF. CDR3 bases: TGTGCCATCAGGGCGGGGGCCAATAATGAAAAACTGTTTTTT.

The sample holds many counts of this clonotype. The gene calls are TRBV2 and TRBJ2-5; TRBD1 or TRBD2 may be the D gene (5 bases each). CDR1 is SNHLY and CDR2 is FYNNEI in the germline V gene. Trimming removed 4 bases at V and 3 bases at J, with 9 bases between. The CDR3 is 13 amino acids. This CDR3 reads CASSGQGEETQYF. CDR3 nucleotide sequence: TGTGCCAGCAGTGGGCAGGGAGAAGAGACCCAGTACTTC.

This clonotype was picked up many times. This rearrangement joins TRBV10-2 to TRBJ1-4, with D possibly being TRBD1 (6 bases). CDR1 and CDR2 (germline): WSHSY, SAAADI. This CDR3 spans 14 amino acids. Trimming stripped 8 bases from V and 5 bases from J, with 15 bases between. CDR3 in amino acids: CASVGRGVNEKLFF. CDR3 DNA sequence: TGCGCCAGCGTGGGTAGGGGGGTCAATGAAAAACTGTTTTTT.

The genes are TRBV19 and TRBJ1-2; 9 bases are a match to TRBD1. CDR3 length equals 17 residues. The V segment lost 9 bases and the J segment 0 bases; nucleotides outside the gene matches: 14. Germline V gene data show CDR1 as LNHDA and CDR2 as SQIVND (reference sequence). DNA of the CDR3: TGTGCCAGCAGCCGGGGGTTCCGGGACAGGGCTAACTATGGCTACACCTTC. Its protein product is CASSRGFRDRANYGYTF.

This clonotype was counted between two and nine times. The chain employs TRBV6-5 and TRBJ2-7; 9 positions agree with TRBD1. Germline V gives CDR1 MNHEY, CDR2 SVGAGI. This CDR3 contains 13 residues. V was pared by 6 bases and J by 5 bases, with 5 bases of the junction left unmatched. The CDR3 reads CASRRGQGHEQYF. The DNA for the CDR3 is TGTGCCAGCAGGAGGGGACAGGGCCACGAGCAGTACTTC.

The chain couples TRBV28 to TRBJ2-7; 10 bases agree with TRBD2. After removal of 1 base from V and 9 bases from J, the junction contained 12 bases not matched to a gene. Per germline, CDR1 MDHEN and CDR2 SYDVKM. The CDR3 has 16 residues. The CDR3: CASSLSVGAGGPRQYF. The CDR3 nucleotides are TGTGCCAGCAGTTTATCGGTCGGAGCGGGAGGGCCCAGGCAGTACTTC.

Concerning this clonotype itself: Likely a read error: the CDR3 ends without its conserved phenylalanine or tryptophan. CDR3 in amino acids: CASSLGGFEGSPLHL. The CDR3 DNA sequence: TGTGCCAGCAGCTTAGGGGGATTCGAAGGTTCACCCCTCCACCTT. V and J are TRBV7-8 and TRBJ1-6; D unclear. Trimming took off 1 base at V and 9 bases at J, with 13 bases between the two ends. CDR3 length: 15 amino acids. Germline CDR1 is SGHVS and CDR2 is FQNEAQ.

The sample holds a few counts of this clonotype. The chain uses TRBV6-2 or TRBV6-3 and TRBJ2-2; D may be TRBD1 (5 bases). With 5 bases removed from V and 7 bases from J, the gap between germline ends came to 14 bases. The germline CDR1 and CDR2 sequences are MNHEY and SVGEGT. The CDR3 consists of 14 residues. The CDR3, as DNA: TGTGCCAGCAGTGCGGACACCTCGGTCGGGGAGCTGTTTTTT. This translates into CASSADTSVGELFF.

This clonotype was detected only a few times. The chain recombines TRBV9 with TRBJ2-7, with D hard to call. In germline, CDR1 is SGDLS, CDR2 YYNGEE. V was clipped by 4 bases and J by 2 bases, with 19 bases between them. The CDR3 sequence is 16 residues long. This CDR3 is CASSPARQLQPYEQYF. The CDR3 DNA follows: TGTGCCAGCAGCCCTGCTCGCCAGCTGCAACCCTACGAGCAGTACTTC.

Remarks on this clonotype: Germline and junction disagree at one end, which may indicate a read error. The chain links TRBV10-1 to TRBJ2-2, with no clear D. Germline CDR1 is WNHNN and CDR2 is SYGVQD (reference sequence). The CDR3 spans 14 residues. The CDR3 sequence is CASSEGQDTGELFF. For the CDR3, the DNA is TGTGCCAGCAGTGAAGGGCAGGACACCGGGGAGCTGTTTTTT.

In this sample, this clonotype turned up a few times. The V gene is TRBV5-5, the J gene TRBJ2-7; D remains unclear. The germline V gene encodes CDR1 SGHKS and CDR2 YYEKEE (reference sequence). V gave up 7 bases and J gave up 6 bases, with 11 bases separating them. CDR3 size: 11 residues. DNA for the CDR3: TGTGCCAGCCCCTGGGGTTGCGAGCAGTACTTC. Translation gives CASPWGCEQYF.

This clonotype has ten or more counts. A junction end diverges from the germline sequence, so it may reflect a read error. V and J are TRBV5-1 and TRBJ1-1; 7 nucleotides agree with TRBD1. CDR1 and CDR2 from the germline V gene are SGHRS and YFSETQ. The CDR3 extends over 13 amino acids. Written as DNA, the CDR3 is TGCGCCAGCAGCACCGGGACAGCCACTGAAGTTTTCTTT. Its protein is CASSTGTATEVFF.

This clonotype was seen ten or more times. The J gene is TRBJ2-7, the V gene TRBV6-5, with a weak D call TRBD1 (5 bases). In germline, CDR1 is MNHEY, CDR2 SVGAGI. V lost 5 bases and J 4 bases, leaving 12 bases between the germline ends. The CDR3 is 13 residues long. The CDR3 DNA is TGTGCCAGCAGTCCCATTCAGGGATACGAGCAGTACTTC. It is translated as CASSPIQGYEQYF.